Listed below are T cell receptor beta chains from one sample, sequenced in a study of graft-versus-host responses after intestinal transplantation. Generated by immunoSEQ multiplex PCR, the TCRdb table keeps only in-frame clones and is missing some. Of around 14,000 clones in the sample, 30% to 35% were seen once. This material consisted of alloreactive CD4+ T cells from a mixed lymphocyte reaction culture, taken before intestinal transplant. These receptors were collected from a human patient who received an intestinal transplant. Both conserved end residues are part of each CDR3. A D gene is named only where the DNA matches it firmly. Some rows mark clone size as missing; the rest say once, few, many or name a class of expanded clone.

v_call	clone_size	d_call	j_call	cdr3_nt	cdr3_aa
TRBV18	-	-	TRBJ1-4	TGTGCCAGCTCACCACCGGGGGGAGATGAAAAACTGTTTTTT	CASSPPGGDEKLFF
TRBV9	-	TRBD2	TRBJ2-2	TGTGCCAGCTCCCGCCCAGGGTCACTAGCGGGCAACGGGGAGCTGTTTTTT	CASSRPGSLAGNGELFF
TRBV9	few	-	TRBJ1-5	TGTGCCAGCAGCGGGGGGTGGGATCAGCCCCAGCATTTT	CASSGGWDQPQHF
TRBV11-2	few	-	TRBJ2-2	TGTGCCAGCAGCTCTCGGGTAGGAGTAGTTGGCGGGGAGCTGTTTTTT	CASSSRVGVVGGELFF
TRBV27	-	TRBD2	TRBJ2-1	TGTGCCAGCAGTACCTCCGGGACTAGCGGGACCTACAATGAGCAGTTCTTC	CASSTSGTSGTYNEQFF
TRBV6-6	-	-	TRBJ2-3	TGTGCCAGCAGTTACTCAAGGGGCGCCAGCACAGATACGCAGTATTTT	CASSYSRGASTDTQYF
TRBV5-1	-	-	TRBJ1-2	TGCGCCAGCAGCTCGAACAGGCCCTATGGCTACACCTTC	CASSSNRPYGYTF
TRBV5-1	-	-	TRBJ2-7	TGCGCCAGCAGCTTGGGTGGGACAAGCTCCTACGAGCAGTACTTC	CASSLGGTSSYEQYF
TRBV10-3	-	-	TRBJ2-5	TGTGCCATCAGTGATAGAAAGGGAGAGACCCAGTACTTC	CAISDRKGETQYF
TRBV6-5	few	-	TRBJ2-7	TGTGCCAGCAGTCCTGGGCGGGGCAAGACCTACGAGCAGTACTTC	CASSPGRGKTYEQYF
TRBV25-1	-	-	TRBJ2-5	TGTGCCAGCAGTGTCCCCGTGGGTCCCCAAGAGACCCAGTACTTC	CASSVPVGPQETQYF
TRBV6-4	-	-	TRBJ1-1	TGTGCCAGCAGTGACTCGAATTGGGGCCCTATGGCCACTGAAGCTTTCTTT	CASSDSNWGPMATEAFF
TRBV7-9	few	TRBD1	TRBJ1-1	TGTGCCAGCAGCCAAATGCAATTGAGGACAGGGGGCACTGAAGCTTTCTTT	CASSQMQLRTGGTEAFF
TRBV7-9	-	-	TRBJ2-5	TGTGCCAGCAGCTTAATGGGCAGGGAGGAGACCCAGTACTTC	CASSLMGREETQYF
TRBV28	-	TRBD1	TRBJ2-3	TGTGCCAGCAGTCGCCGGGACAGAACTAGCACAGATACGCAGTATTTT	CASSRRDRTSTDTQYF
TRBV18	few	TRBD2	TRBJ2-7	TGTGCCAGCTCACCACTAGCGGGGGCCTACGAGCAGTACTTC	CASSPLAGAYEQYF
TRBV4-2	-	TRBD2	TRBJ2-2	TGTGCCAGCAGCCAAGATAGTCCTAGCGGGAGAATAGTGGGCACCGGGGAGCTGTTTTTT	CASSQDSPSGRIVGTGELFF
TRBV27	-	TRBD2	TRBJ2-3	TGTGCCAGCAGTACAACCCTACTAGCGGGAGTAATGGATACGCAGTATTTT	CASSTTLLAGVMDTQYF
TRBV18	few	-	TRBJ2-1	TGTGCCAGCTCACCAGAGCGGTCGTACAATGAGCAGTTCTTC	CASSPERSYNEQFF
TRBV5-6	few	-	TRBJ1-1	TGTGCCAGCAGCTTGGTACAGCGTAACACTGAAGCTTTCTTT	CASSLVQRNTEAFF
TRBV28	-	-	TRBJ1-5	TGTGCCAGCAGTTTGTTAGGGAATCAGCCCCAGCATTTT	CASSLLGNQPQHF
TRBV30	few	-	TRBJ1-5	TGTGCCTGGAGTAACAGTTACAATCAGCCCCAGCATTTT	CAWSNSYNQPQHF
TRBV25-1	-	-	TRBJ1-2	TGTGCCAGCAGTGACTCGTCGGCGGTTAACTATGGCTACACCTTC	CASSDSSAVNYGYTF
TRBV19	-	-	TRBJ1-1	TGTGCCAGTAGTCGGTACAGAGGGGCCTCGAACACTGAAGCTTTCTTT	CASSRYRGASNTEAFF
TRBV18	-	TRBD2	TRBJ2-2	TGTGCCAGCTCACCACCTCCCGGGACTAGCGGGAGAAAAGTCGGGGAGCTGTTTTTT	CASSPPPGTSGRKVGELFF
TRBV15	few	TRBD1	TRBJ2-1	TGTGCCACCAGCAGAGATGGGACAGGGATCTACAATGAGCAGTTCTTC	CATSRDGTGIYNEQFF
TRBV29-1	-	-	TRBJ2-5	TGCAGCGTTGACCGGACAGAAGAGACCCAGTACTTC	CSVDRTEETQYF
TRBV6-1	-	-	TRBJ1-2	TGTGCCAGCGGGGGCAACTATGGCTACACCTTC	CASGGNYGYTF
TRBV5-1	-	TRBD1	TRBJ2-5	TGCGCCAGCAGTTTGAACACAGGGGTACGAGAGACCCAGTACTTC	CASSLNTGVRETQYF
TRBV6-1	-	-	TRBJ2-6	TGTGCCGGTCGAAGGGGACCTGGGGCCAACGTCCTGACTTTC	CAGRRGPGANVLTF
TRBV28	-	-	TRBJ2-7	TGTGCCAGCAGTTTAGTCGGTGCGGAACGCGAGCAGTACTTC	CASSLVGAEREQYF
TRBV2	medium-sized	-	TRBJ1-2	TGTGCCAGCAGTGAACGCCCCTATGGCTACACCTTC	CASSERPYGYTF